Listed here is a single T cell receptor beta chain. Antigen specificity is unknown. Trimming removed 6 bases at V and 8 bases at J, with 23 bases between. The V gene's germline CDR1 is MDHEN and CDR2 SYDVKM. The CDR3 contains 16 residues. The entry originates in a study of T cell responses to AZD1222 COVID-19 vaccine. Study-wide results and caveats: The sample set comprised mostly white British donors with more females, and clonal diversity was possibly underestimated. Baseline testing showed seropositivity in only a handful of AZD1222 recipients.

Clones were read by immunoSEQ multiplex PCR, and TCRdb kept only the in-frame ones, dropping some. This sample has 150,000 or so clones; approximately 84% occur once, and the top ten carry approximately 20%. The sequence derives from an adult in good health. The sequenced sample was peripheral blood, obtained on day 0 of AZD1222 vaccination. V and J are TRBV28 and TRBJ2-1; D unclear. This CDR3 is CASSLEAGSLGDEQFF. As DNA, the CDR3 is TGTGCCAGCAGCCTAGAGGCAGGATCTTTAGGAGATGAGCAGTTCTTC.